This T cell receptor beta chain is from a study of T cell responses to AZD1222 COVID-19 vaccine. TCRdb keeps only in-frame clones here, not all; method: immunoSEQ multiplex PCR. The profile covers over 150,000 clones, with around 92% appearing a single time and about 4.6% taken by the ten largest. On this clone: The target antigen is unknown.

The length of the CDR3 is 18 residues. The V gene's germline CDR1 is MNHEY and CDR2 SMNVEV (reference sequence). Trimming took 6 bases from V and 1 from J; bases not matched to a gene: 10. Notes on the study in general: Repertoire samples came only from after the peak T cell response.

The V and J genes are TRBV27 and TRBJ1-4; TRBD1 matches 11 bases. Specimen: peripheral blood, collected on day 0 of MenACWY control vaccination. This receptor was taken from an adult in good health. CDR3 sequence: CASSPGQGVFGTNEKLFF. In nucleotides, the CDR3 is TGTGCCAGCAGCCCGGGACAGGGGGTTTTCGGAACTAATGAAAAACTGTTTTTT.